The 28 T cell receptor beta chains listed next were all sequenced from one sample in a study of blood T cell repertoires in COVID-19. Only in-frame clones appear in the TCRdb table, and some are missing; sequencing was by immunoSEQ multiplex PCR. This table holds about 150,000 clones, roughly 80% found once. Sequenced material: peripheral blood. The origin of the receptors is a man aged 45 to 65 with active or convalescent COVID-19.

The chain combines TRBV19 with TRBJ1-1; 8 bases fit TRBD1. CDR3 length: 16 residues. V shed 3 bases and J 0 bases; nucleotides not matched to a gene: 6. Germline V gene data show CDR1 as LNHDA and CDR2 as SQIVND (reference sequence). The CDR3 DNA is TGTGCCAGTAGTATCGGCAGGGGGCGGATGAACACTGAAGCTTTCTTT. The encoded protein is CASSIGRGRMNTEAFF.

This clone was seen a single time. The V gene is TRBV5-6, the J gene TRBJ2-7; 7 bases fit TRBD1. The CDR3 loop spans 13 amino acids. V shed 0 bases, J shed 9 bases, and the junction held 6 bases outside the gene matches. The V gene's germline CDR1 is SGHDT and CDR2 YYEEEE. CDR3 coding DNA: TGTGCCAGCAGCTTGGGGGACAGAAGTGGGCAGTACTTC. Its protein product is CASSLGDRSGQYF.

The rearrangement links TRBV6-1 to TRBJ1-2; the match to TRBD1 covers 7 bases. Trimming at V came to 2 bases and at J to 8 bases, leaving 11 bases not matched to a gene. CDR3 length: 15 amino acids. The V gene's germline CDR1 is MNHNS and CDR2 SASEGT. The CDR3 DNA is TGTGCCAGCAGTGAATATCTTAAGGGGGCGGGAGGCTACACCTTC. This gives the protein CASSEYLKGAGGYTF.

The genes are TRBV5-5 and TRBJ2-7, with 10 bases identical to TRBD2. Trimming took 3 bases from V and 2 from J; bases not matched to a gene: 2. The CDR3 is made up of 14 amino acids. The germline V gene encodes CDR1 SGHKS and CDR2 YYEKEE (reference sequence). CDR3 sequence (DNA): TGTGCCAGCAGCTGGACTAGCGGACCCTACGAGCAGTACTTC. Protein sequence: CASSWTSGPYEQYF.

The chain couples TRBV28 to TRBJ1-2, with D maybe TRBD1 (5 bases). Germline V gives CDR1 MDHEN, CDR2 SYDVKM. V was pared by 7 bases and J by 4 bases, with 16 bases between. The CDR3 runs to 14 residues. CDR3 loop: CASNRDRGFYGYTF. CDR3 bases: TGTGCCAGCAACCGGGACCGGGGGTTCTATGGCTACACCTTC.

CDR3 sequence reads: CASSTLQSTGELFF. DNA for the CDR3: TGTGCCAGTAGTACCCTTCAGTCCACCGGGGAGCTGTTTTTT. The V call is TRBV19, the J call TRBJ2-2; no clear D gene. This CDR3 contains 14 residues. Germline V gene lookup returns CDR1 LNHDA and CDR2 SQIVND (reference sequence). V lost 4 bases and J 4 bases, leaving 10 bases between the germline ends.

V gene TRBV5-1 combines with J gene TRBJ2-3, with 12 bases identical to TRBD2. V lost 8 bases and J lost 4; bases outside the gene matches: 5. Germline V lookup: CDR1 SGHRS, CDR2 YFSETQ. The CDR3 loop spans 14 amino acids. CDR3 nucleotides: TGCGCCAGTACCCTAGCGGGGGGGGCAGATACGCAGTATTTT. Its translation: CASTLAGGADTQYF. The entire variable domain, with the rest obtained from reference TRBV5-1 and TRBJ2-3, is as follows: KAGVTQTPRYLIKTRGQQVTLSCSPISGHRSVSWYQQTPGQGLQFLFEYFSETQRNKGNFPGRFSGRQFSNSRSEMNVSTLELGDSALYLCASTLAGGADTQYFGPGTRLTVL.

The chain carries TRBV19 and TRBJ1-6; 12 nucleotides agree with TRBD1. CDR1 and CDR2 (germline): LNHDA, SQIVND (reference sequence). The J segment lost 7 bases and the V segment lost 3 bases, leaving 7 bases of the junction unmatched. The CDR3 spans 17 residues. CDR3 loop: CASSIRGQGATNSPLHF. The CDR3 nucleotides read TGTGCCAGTAGTATCCGGGGACAGGGGGCGACCAATTCACCCCTCCACTTT.

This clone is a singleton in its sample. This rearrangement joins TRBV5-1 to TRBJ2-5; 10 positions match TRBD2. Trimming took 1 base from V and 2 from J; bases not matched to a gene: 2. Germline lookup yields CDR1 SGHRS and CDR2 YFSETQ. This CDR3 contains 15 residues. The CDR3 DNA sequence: TGCGCCAGCAGCTTGAGCGGGAGGGCACAAGAGACCCAGTACTTC. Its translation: CASSLSGRAQETQYF.

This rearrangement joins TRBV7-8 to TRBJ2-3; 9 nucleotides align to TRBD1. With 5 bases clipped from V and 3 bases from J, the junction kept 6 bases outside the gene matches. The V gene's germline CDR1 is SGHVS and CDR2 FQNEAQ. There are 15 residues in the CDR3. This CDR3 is CASSQTGGITDTQYF. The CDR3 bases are TGTGCCAGCAGCCAGACAGGGGGGATAACAGATACGCAGTATTTT.

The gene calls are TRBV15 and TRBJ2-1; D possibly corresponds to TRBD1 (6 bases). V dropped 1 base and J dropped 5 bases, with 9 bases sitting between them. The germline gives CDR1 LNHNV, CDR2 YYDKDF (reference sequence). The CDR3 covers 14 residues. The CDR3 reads CATSRVTGNNEQFF. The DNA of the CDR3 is TGTGCCACCAGCAGAGTGACAGGAAACAATGAGCAGTTCTTC.

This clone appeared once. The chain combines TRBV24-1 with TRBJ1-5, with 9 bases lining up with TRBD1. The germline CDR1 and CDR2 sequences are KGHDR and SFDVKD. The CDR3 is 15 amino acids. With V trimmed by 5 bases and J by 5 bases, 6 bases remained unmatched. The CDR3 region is CATSAAGQGHQPQHF. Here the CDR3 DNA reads TGTGCCACCAGTGCCGCGGGACAGGGACATCAGCCCCAGCATTTT.

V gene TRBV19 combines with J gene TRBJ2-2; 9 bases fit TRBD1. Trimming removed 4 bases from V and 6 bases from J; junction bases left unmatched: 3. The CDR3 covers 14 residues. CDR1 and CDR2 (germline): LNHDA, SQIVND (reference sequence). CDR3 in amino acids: CASSSGTGSGELFF. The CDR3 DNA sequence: TGTGCCAGTAGTAGTGGGACAGGGTCCGGGGAGCTGTTTTTT. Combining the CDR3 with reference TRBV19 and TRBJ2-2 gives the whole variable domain DGGITQSPKYLFRKEGQNVTLSCEQNLNHDAMYWYRQDPGQGLRLIYYSQIVNDFQKGDIAEGYSVSREKKESFPLTVTSAQKNPTAFYLCASSSGTGSGELFFGEGSRLTVL.

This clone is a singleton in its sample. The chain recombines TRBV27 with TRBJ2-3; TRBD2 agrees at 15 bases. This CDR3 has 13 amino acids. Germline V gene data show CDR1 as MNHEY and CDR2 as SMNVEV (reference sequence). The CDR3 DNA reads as TGTGCTTCGACGGGACTAGCGGGAGGTACGCAGTATTTT. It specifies CASTGLAGGTQYF.

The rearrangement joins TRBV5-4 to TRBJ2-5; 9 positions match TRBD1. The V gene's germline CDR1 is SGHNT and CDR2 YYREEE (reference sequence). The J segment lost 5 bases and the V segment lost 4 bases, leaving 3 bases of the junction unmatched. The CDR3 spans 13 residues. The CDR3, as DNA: TGTGCCAGCAGCCAAGGACAGGGGGAGACCCAGTACTTC. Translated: CASSQGQGETQYF.

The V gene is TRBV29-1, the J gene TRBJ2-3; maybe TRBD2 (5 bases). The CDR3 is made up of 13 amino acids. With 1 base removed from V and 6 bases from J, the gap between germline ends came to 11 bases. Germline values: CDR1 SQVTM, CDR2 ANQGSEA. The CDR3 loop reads CSVEGAVRDTQYF. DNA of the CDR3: TGCAGCGTTGAAGGAGCGGTCAGGGATACGCAGTATTTT.

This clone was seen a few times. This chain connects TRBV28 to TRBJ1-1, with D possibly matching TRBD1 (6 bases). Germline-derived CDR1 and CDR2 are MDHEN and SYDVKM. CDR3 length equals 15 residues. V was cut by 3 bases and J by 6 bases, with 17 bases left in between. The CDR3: CASSFKRNRAAEAFF. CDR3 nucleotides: TGTGCCAGCAGTTTTAAAAGAAACAGGGCTGCTGAAGCTTTCTTT.

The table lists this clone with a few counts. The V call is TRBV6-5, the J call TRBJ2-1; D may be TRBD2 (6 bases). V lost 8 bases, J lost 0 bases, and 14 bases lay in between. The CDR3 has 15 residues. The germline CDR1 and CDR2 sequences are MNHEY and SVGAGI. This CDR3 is CASAIMGGSYNEQFF. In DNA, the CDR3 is TGTGCCAGCGCGATAATGGGGGGCTCCTACAATGAGCAGTTCTTC.

CDR3 region: CASSLREASYEQYF. The CDR3 DNA follows: TGTGCCAGCAGCCTCCGCGAGGCCTCCTACGAGCAGTACTTC. The chain couples TRBV6-5 to TRBJ2-7, with D unclear. The CDR3 extends over 14 amino acids. Germline V lookup: CDR1 MNHEY, CDR2 SVGAGI. V lost 6 bases, J lost 0 bases, and 12 bases lay in between.

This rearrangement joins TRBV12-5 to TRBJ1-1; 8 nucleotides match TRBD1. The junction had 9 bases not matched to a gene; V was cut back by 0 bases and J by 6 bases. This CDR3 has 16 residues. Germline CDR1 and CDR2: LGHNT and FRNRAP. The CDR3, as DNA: TGTGCTAGTGGTTTGGTAGGGACAGGTCGATCCGCTGAAGCTTTCTTT. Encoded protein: CASGLVGTGRSAEAFF. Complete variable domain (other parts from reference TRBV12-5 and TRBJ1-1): DARVTQTPRHKVTEMGQEVTMRCQPILGHNTVFWYRQTMMQGLELLAYFRNRAPLDDSGMPKDRFSAEMPDATLATLKIQPSEPRDSAVYFCASGLVGTGRSAEAFFGQGTRLTVV.

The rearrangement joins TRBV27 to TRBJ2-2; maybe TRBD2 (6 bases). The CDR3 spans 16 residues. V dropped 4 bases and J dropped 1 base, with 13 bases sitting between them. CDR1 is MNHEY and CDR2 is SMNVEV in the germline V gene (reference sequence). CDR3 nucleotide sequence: TGTGCCAGCAGTTCTACCCGGGACTGGAACACCGGGGAGCTGTTTTTT. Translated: CASSSTRDWNTGELFF.

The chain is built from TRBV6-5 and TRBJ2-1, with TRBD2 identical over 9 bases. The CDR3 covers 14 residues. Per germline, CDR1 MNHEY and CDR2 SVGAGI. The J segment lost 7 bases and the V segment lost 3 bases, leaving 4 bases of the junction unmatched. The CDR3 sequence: CASSYSGSGNEQFF. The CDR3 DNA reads TGTGCCAGCAGTTATAGCGGGAGTGGGAATGAGCAGTTCTTC.

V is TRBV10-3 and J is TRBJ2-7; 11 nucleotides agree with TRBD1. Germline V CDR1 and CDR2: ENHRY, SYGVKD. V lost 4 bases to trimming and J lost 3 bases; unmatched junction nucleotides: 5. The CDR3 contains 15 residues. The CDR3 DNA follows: TGTGCCATCAGTGGGGGCGGGACAGGGGGCTACGAGCAGTACTTC. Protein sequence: CAISGGGTGGYEQYF.

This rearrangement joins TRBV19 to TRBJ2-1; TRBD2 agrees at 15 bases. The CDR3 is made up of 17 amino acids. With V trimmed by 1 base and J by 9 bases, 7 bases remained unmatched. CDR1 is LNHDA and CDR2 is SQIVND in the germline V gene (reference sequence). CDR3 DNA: TGTGCCAGTAGTATAGCCGCGGGACTAGCGGGAGGTGTTGAGCAGTTCTTC. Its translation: CASSIAAGLAGGVEQFF.

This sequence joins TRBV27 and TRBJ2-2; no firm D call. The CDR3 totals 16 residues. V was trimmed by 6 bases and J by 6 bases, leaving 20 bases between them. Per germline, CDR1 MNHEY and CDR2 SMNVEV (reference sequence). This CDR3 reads CASRADLSLYSGELFF. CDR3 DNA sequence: TGTGCCAGCAGGGCTGACTTGAGCCTTTACTCCGGGGAGCTGTTTTTT.

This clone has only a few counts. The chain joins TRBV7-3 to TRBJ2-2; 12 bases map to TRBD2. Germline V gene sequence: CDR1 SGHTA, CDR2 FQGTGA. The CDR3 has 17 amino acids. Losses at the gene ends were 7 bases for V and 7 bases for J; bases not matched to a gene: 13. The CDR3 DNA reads TGTGCCAGCAAATTTCTAGCGGGAGGGCCTCTCGGCGGGGAGCTGTTTTTT. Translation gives CASKFLAGGPLGGELFF. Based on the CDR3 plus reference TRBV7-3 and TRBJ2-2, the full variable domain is GAGVSQTPSNKVTEKGKYVELRCDPISGHTALYWYRQSLGQGPEFLIYFQGTGAADDSGLPNDRFFAVRPEGSVSTLKIQRTERGDSAVYLCASKFLAGGPLGGELFFGEGSRLTVL.

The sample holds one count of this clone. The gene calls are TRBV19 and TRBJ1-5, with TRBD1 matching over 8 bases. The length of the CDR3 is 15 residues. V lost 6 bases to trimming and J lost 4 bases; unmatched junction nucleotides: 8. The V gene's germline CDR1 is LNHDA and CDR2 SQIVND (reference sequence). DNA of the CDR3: TGTGCCAGTAGCCCTAACCGGGACAGGAATCAGCCCCAGCATTTT. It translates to CASSPNRDRNQPQHF. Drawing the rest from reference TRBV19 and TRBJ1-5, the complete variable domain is DGGITQSPKYLFRKEGQNVTLSCEQNLNHDAMYWYRQDPGQGLRLIYYSQIVNDFQKGDIAEGYSVSREKKESFPLTVTSAQKNPTAFYLCASSPNRDRNQPQHFGDGTRLSIL.

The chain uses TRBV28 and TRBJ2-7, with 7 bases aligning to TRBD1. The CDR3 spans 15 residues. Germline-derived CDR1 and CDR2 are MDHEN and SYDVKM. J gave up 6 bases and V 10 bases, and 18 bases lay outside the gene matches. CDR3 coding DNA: TGTGCCACCTCGTCATCCGGACAGGCCTTCGTCGAGCAGTACTTC. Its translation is CATSSSGQAFVEQYF.